Described below is a single TCR beta chain sequence and its context. The antigen remains undetermined. PCR was performed using 60 Vbeta and 13 Jbeta primers. TCRdb's table, derived via immunoSEQ multiplex PCR, lists solely in-frame clones and lacks some. The sample totals under 70,000 clones. This sample is drawn from a study of cytomegalovirus exposure and HLA in healthy donors. Whole-study context: Counted in an early data release were about 80 million unique TCRs from HLA-typed donors.

Study-wide findings and caveats: In an earlier analysis, most TCR beta V segments were productive about 90% or about 30% of the time.

The sequencing input was PBMCs. The origin of this receptor is a woman under 30 in good health and CMV-seronegative.

CDR3: CASSVESSGYTF. CDR3 coding DNA: TGTGCCAGCAGCGTAGAAAGTAGCGGCTACACCTTC. V is TRBV6-1 and J is TRBJ1-2; D gene uncertain. The germline V gene has CDR1 MNHNS and CDR2 SASEGT. V shed 6 bases and J shed 8 bases, with 13 bases lying between them. The CDR3 has 12 amino acids.